These 2 T cell receptor beta chains originate from one sample sequenced in a study of vaccination effects on CD4 cells after COVID-19. Their antigens are not known. With the ViraFEST assay, the study expanded antigen-specific CD4+ T cells using viral peptide pools, then sequenced them. Having been cultured for roughly 11 days, the cells underwent CD4+ T cell isolation. The vaccine recipients had no prior SARS-CoV-2 infection, with negative nucleocapsid antibodies. TCRdb's copy holds only in-frame clones and misses some; the assay was immunoSEQ multiplex PCR. The sample has about 27,000 clones, around 75% seen once. The sequencing used CD4+ T cells from PBMCs cultured with HCoV-NL63 spike peptides, collected before COVID-19 vaccination. The receptors originated from a human donor who received a COVID-19 vaccine.

This chain joins TRBV27 and TRBJ2-1, with TRBD2 matching 10 bases. Trimming removed 0 bases from V and 4 bases from J; junction bases left unmatched: 3. The germline V gene encodes CDR1 MNHEY and CDR2 SMNVEV (reference sequence). The length of the CDR3 is 16 residues. The CDR3 here is CASSLSSSGGYNEQFF. The CDR3 DNA sequence: TGTGCCAGCAGTTTATCGAGTAGCGGGGGGTACAATGAGCAGTTCTTC.

The chain employs TRBV30 and TRBJ2-1; maybe TRBD1 (6 bases). Trimming cost V 0 bases and J 2 bases, with 14 bases left between them. This CDR3 is 16 amino acids long. Germline V gene data show CDR1 as GTSNPN and CDR2 as SVGIG (reference sequence). For the CDR3, the DNA is TGTGCCTGGAGTGTATACTGGGGACAACCCTACAATGAGCAGTTCTTC. Its protein product is CAWSVYWGQPYNEQFF.